The 21 T cell receptor beta chains presented below share a single source sample, sequenced in a study of read filtering for tumor transcriptome and immune sequencing. The library was built from about 400 ng RNA with molecular barcoded adaptors for alpha/delta and beta/gamma chains. TCRdb reprocessed the reads with MiXCR, giving one entry per CDR3 protein. Among approximately 45,000 distinct CDR3 sequences listed, about a fifth were seen once. The sequencing input was a population of CD138-negative cells sorted from bone marrow. These receptors all come from a donor older than 35 with multiple myeloma.

This rearrangement joins TRBV7-2 to TRBJ2-1, with no clear D. Trimming stripped 1 base from V and 10 bases from J, with 5 bases between. This CDR3 has 11 amino acids. Germline CDR1 reads SGHTA; CDR2 reads FQGNSA. The CDR3 protein is CASSLGPEQFF. DNA for the CDR3: TGTGCCAGCAGCTTAGGCCCAGAGCAGTTCTTC.

This clonotype showed up many times. The genes are TRBV28 and TRBJ1-5; D gene unclear. Per the germline V gene, CDR1 is MDHEN and CDR2 is SYDVKM. V was pared by 3 bases and J by 4 bases, with 10 bases between. This CDR3 comprises 14 residues. Written as DNA, the CDR3 is TGTGCCAGCAGTTTTCGTGGGTTTAATCAGCCCCAGCATTTT. The encoded protein is CASSFRGFNQPQHF.

This clonotype was seen repeatedly, ten times or more. J is TRBJ2-2 and V is TRBV4-3; 8 nucleotides align to TRBD2. Germline V gives CDR1 LGHNA, CDR2 YSLEER. The J segment lost 4 bases and the V segment lost 5 bases, leaving 3 bases of the junction unmatched. CDR3 size: 14 residues. CDR3 in amino acids: CASSDLAGTGELFF. CDR3 coding DNA: TGCGCCAGCAGCGACCTAGCGGGCACCGGGGAGCTGTTTTTT.

This clonotype was seen many times. The genes are TRBV5-1 and TRBJ2-3, with 9 bases lining up with TRBD2. This CDR3 contains 17 residues. Germline CDR1 reads SGHRS; CDR2 reads YFSETQ. V trimming: 0 bases; J trimming: 6 bases; junction bases outside the gene matches: 11. The CDR3 DNA reads TGCGCCAGCAGCTTGGGTTTCGGTAGCGGGAGTTCCGATACGCAGTATTTT. Translated, it gives CASSLGFGSGSSDTQYF.

This clonotype was seen many times. The chain uses TRBV28 and TRBJ2-5; D unclear. In germline, CDR1 is MDHEN, CDR2 SYDVKM. The CDR3 is 13 residues long. Trimming took 2 bases from V and 4 from J, leaving 8 bases between them. In DNA, the CDR3 is TGTGCCAGCAGTTTACCGGCGTCAGAGACCCAGTACTTC. It is translated as CASSLPASETQYF.

The genes are TRBV6-6 and TRBJ1-5; the D is unclear. The CDR3 totals 14 residues. Trimming stripped 3 bases from V and 5 bases from J, with 11 bases between. The V gene's germline CDR1 is MNHNY and CDR2 SVGAGI (reference sequence). The CDR3 here is CASSYIIGDQPQHF. The CDR3 coding sequence is TGTGCCAGCAGTTATATTATAGGAGATCAGCCCCAGCATTTT.

This clonotype was detected ten times or more. The J gene is TRBJ2-1, the V gene TRBV2; TRBD2 agrees at 9 bases. This CDR3 contains 14 residues. Germline V gene lookup returns CDR1 SNHLY and CDR2 FYNNEI. The V and J ends lost 6 bases and 9 bases, in that order; junction bases with no gene match: 9. DNA of the CDR3: TGTGCCAGCAGACGACTAGCGGTGGAGGGTGAGCAGTTCTTC. This gives the protein CASRRLAVEGEQFF.

The chain combines TRBV14 with TRBJ1-1, with D unclear. Trimming took 4 bases from V and 5 from J, leaving 20 bases between them. The CDR3 extends over 16 amino acids. In germline, CDR1 is SGHDN, CDR2 FVKESK. CDR3 coding DNA: TGTGCCAGCAGCCTGCAAGGGATCCAAGTGGGGACTGAAGCTTTCTTT. The encoded protein is CASSLQGIQVGTEAFF.

The chain employs TRBV7-9 and TRBJ2-7; unclear D gene. CDR3 size: 15 residues. Germline lookup yields CDR1 SEHNR and CDR2 FQNEAQ (reference sequence). The ends were cut back, 0 bases at V and 4 bases at J, with 13 bases in the middle. The CDR3: CASSLAWTDLYEQYF. The CDR3 DNA is TGTGCCAGCAGCTTAGCGTGGACGGACCTTTACGAGCAGTACTTC.

This sequence joins TRBV11-2 and TRBJ2-3; D is unresolved. V was clipped by 1 base and J by 4 bases, with 12 bases between them. The CDR3 runs to 15 residues. The germline CDR1 and CDR2 sequences are SGHAT and FQNNGV. The DNA of the CDR3 is TGTGCCAGCAGCTTAGTCAGCAGGTTATCAGATACGCAGTATTTT. This codes for CASSLVSRLSDTQYF.

V gene TRBV12-3 or TRBV12-4 combines with J gene TRBJ2-7, with 7 positions matching TRBD2. The CDR3 is made up of 12 amino acids. V shed 11 bases and J 3 bases; nucleotides not matched to a gene: 7. This chain's CDR3 is CASGRAGYEQYF. The CDR3 DNA follows: TGTGCCTCAGGGAGGGCTGGCTACGAGCAGTACTTC.

This clonotype has at least ten counts. V and J are TRBV20-1 and TRBJ2-1, with D perhaps matching TRBD2 (6 bases). Per germline, CDR1 DFQATT and CDR2 SNEGSKA (reference sequence). The CDR3 contains 15 residues. V lost 3 bases and J lost 8, with 20 bases in between. The CDR3, as DNA: TGCAGTGCTAGGGCCCCGGGAGTAAGTGCTGATGAGCAGTTCTTC. It yields the protein CSARAPGVSADEQFF.

Ten or more counts support this clonotype. The genes are TRBV6-2 or TRBV6-3 and TRBJ2-2; possible D gene TRBD2, 6 bases. Looked up from germline, CDR1 is MNHEY and CDR2 is SVGEGT. The V and J ends lost 5 bases and 4 bases respectively, with 23 bases between them. This CDR3 contains 18 residues. Written as DNA, the CDR3 is TGTGCCAGCAGTAGACACGGGTCGTTAGCGGCGGGCACCGGGGAGCTGTTTTTT. Translated, it gives CASSRHGSLAAGTGELFF.

This clonotype has more than one count but fewer than ten. The chain employs TRBV4-1 and TRBJ2-2; no clear D gene. Germline values: CDR1 MGHRA, CDR2 YSYEKL. The CDR3 totals 14 residues. Trimming left V 7 bases short and J 1 base short, with 10 bases between. CDR3 in DNA: TGCGCCAGCAACCATAAAGGGAACACCGGGGAGCTGTTTTTT. Translating it yields CASNHKGNTGELFF.

This clonotype was picked up many times. The genes are TRBV29-1 and TRBJ2-7, with a weak D call TRBD1 (5 bases). The CDR3 is made up of 12 amino acids. V gave up 7 bases and J gave up 6 bases, with 16 bases separating them. From germline, CDR1 is SQVTM and CDR2 ANQGSEA. The CDR3 bases are TGCAGCGCCCTAACCCCAAGGGGCGAGCAGTACTTC. The encoded protein is CSALTPRGEQYF.

The CDR3 region has the DNA TGTGCCACCAGCGACAGGGGGGTATCTCGGGAGACCCAGTACTTC. This sequence encodes CATSDRGVSRETQYF. The chain employs TRBV15 and TRBJ2-5; 9 nucleotides match TRBD1. J gave up 5 bases and V 5 bases, and 9 bases lay outside the gene matches. This CDR3 is built from 15 residues. Germline V gene sequence: CDR1 LNHNV, CDR2 YYDKDF (reference sequence).

Turning to this clonotype: No conserved phenylalanine or tryptophan is present at the end of the CDR3, so a read error is the likely explanation. The chain has TRBV20-1 and TRBJ2-1; D call uncertain. Trimming stripped 4 bases from V and 8 bases from J, with 6 bases between. CDR1 is DFQATT, CDR2 SNEGSKA, per germline (reference sequence). The CDR3 spans 10 residues. Here the CDR3 DNA reads TGCAGTGCTACCCGGGATGAGCAGTTCTCC. Translation: CSATRDEQFS.

This clonotype was found many times. Sequence at one end of the junction differs from germline and may be a read error. The genes are TRBV11-2 and TRBJ2-2; D tentatively reads TRBD1 or TRBD2 (5 bases each). The CDR3 loop spans 16 amino acids. From germline, CDR1 is SGHAT and CDR2 FQNNGV. The CDR3 region has the DNA TGTGCCAGCACCTTAAGTGGGGGTAGGAGGACCGGGGAGCTGTTTTTT. Protein: CASTLSGGRRTGELFF.

In this sample, this clonotype is medium-sized. This chain connects TRBV5-6 to TRBJ2-1; TRBD1 agrees at 8 bases. Germline V gives CDR1 SGHDT, CDR2 YYEEEE. The CDR3 has 14 amino acids. V dropped 4 bases and J dropped 6; count of bases not matched to a gene: 6. CDR3 protein: CASSPPDRANEQFF. In DNA form, the CDR3 reads TGTGCCAGCAGCCCTCCGGACAGGGCCAATGAGCAGTTCTTC. Supplemented by reference TRBV5-6 and TRBJ2-1, the full variable domain reads DAGVTQSPTHLIKTRGQQVTLRCSPKSGHDTVSWYQQALGQGPQFIFQYYEEEERQRGNFPDRFSGHQFPNYSSELNVNALLLGDSALYLCASSPPDRANEQFFGPGTRLTVL.

This chain uses TRBV7-2 with TRBJ2-5; D gene ambiguous. Germline lookup yields CDR1 SGHTA and CDR2 FQGNSA. CDR3 length equals 12 residues. Trimming left V 5 bases short and J 4 bases short, with 8 bases between. The CDR3 sequence is CASSLDRETQYF. The CDR3 nucleotides read TGTGCCAGCAGCCTAGACCGAGAGACCCAGTACTTC.

This chain connects TRBV7-2 to TRBJ2-1, with unresolved D. The CDR3 has 14 residues. Looked up from germline, CDR1 is SGHTA and CDR2 is FQGNSA. Trimming took off 2 bases at V and 2 bases at J, with 7 bases between the two ends. CDR3 region: CASSLQGTYNEQFF. In nucleotides, the CDR3 is TGTGCCAGCAGCTTACAAGGCACCTACAATGAGCAGTTCTTC.